This TCR beta chain was recorded in a study of T cells in Graves' hyperthyroidism and ophthalmopathy. Diagnoses were made from clinical symptoms, serum measures (thyroxine and TRAb), thyroid ultrasound and orbital computed tomography. CDR1 SGHRS and CDR2 YFSETQ come from the germline V gene. There are 16 residues in the CDR3. The germline V and J ends were trimmed by 4 bases and 5 bases, with 22 bases remaining between them. The CDR3 regions of TCR beta were amplified from RNA transcripts. TCR CDR3 underwent first-round RT-PCR with the HTBI primer set. MiXCR, run by TCRdb on the multiplex PCR reads, gives a single entry per CDR3 protein. The sample holds fewer than 500,000 distinct CDR3 sequences; around 15% are singletons and the top ten take about 13%.

This sequence originates from a man between 18 and 29 years old with Graves' ophthalmopathy. The rearrangement joins TRBV5-1 to TRBJ2-7; D is possibly TRBD2 (6 bases). Material: blood. This chain's CDR3 is CASSLAFGGPGNEQYF. The CDR3 nucleotides read TGCGCCAGCAGCCTGGCATTCGGGGGTCCAGGAAACGAGCAGTACTTC. Combining the CDR3 with reference TRBV5-1 and TRBJ2-7 gives the whole variable domain KAGVTQTPRYLIKTRGQQVTLSCSPISGHRSVSWYQQTPGQGLQFLFEYFSETQRNKGNFPGRFSGRQFSNSRSEMNVSTLELGDSALYLCASSLAFGGPGNEQYFGPGTRLTVT.